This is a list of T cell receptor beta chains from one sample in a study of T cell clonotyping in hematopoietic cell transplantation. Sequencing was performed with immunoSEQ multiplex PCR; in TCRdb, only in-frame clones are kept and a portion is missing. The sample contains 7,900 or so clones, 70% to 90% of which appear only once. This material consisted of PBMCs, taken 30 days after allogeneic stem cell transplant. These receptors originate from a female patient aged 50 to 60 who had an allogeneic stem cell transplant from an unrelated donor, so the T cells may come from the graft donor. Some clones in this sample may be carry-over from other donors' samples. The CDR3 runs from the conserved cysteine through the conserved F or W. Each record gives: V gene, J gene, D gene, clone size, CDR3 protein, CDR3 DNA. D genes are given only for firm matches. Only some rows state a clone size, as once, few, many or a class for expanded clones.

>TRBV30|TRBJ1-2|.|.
CAWSRDRTYGYTF
TGTGCCTGGAGTCGAGACCGGACCTATGGCTACACCTTC
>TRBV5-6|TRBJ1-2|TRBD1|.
CASTYGTGVNYGYTF
TGTGCCAGCACTTACGGGACAGGGGTTAACTATGGCTACACCTTC
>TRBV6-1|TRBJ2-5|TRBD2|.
CASSASSGGEYQETQYF
TGTGCCAGCAGTGCCTCTAGCGGGGGGGAGTACCAAGAGACCCAGTACTTC
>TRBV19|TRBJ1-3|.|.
CASTVRNSGNTIYF
TGTGCCAGTACCGTAAGAAACTCTGGAAACACCATATATTTT
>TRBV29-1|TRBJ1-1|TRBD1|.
CSVRQGWGMNTEAFF
TGCAGCGTCAGACAGGGATGGGGGATGAACACTGAAGCTTTCTTT
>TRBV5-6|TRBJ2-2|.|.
CASSRGTAGELFF
TGTGCCAGCAGCAGGGGGACGGCCGGGGAGCTGTTTTTT
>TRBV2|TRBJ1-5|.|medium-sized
CASSPHPGDSNQPQHF
TGTGCCAGCAGTCCTCACCCTGGGGATAGCAATCAGCCCCAGCATTTT
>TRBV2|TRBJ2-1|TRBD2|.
CASSDSGLAGRSRSVVNEQFF
TGTGCCAGCAGTGATTCTGGACTAGCGGGAAGAAGCCGGTCCGTCGTCAATGAGCAGTTCTTC
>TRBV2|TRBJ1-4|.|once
CASSVVVSEKLFF
TGTGCCAGCAGTGTCGTCGTTAGTGAAAAACTGTTTTTT
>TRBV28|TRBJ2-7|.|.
CASSSRDGYEQYF
TGTGCCAGCAGTTCCAGGGATGGCTACGAGCAGTACTTC
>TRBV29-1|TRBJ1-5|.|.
CSADEAGSNQPQHF
TGCAGCGCTGACGAGGCAGGGAGCAATCAGCCCCAGCATTTT
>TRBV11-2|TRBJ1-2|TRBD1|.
CASSFQGVGYTF
TGTGCCAGCAGCTTTCAGGGGGTTGGCTACACCTTC
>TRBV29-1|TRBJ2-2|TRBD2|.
CSVNVAGGGTGELFF
TGCAGCGTTAATGTAGCGGGAGGGGGTACCGGGGAGCTGTTTTTT
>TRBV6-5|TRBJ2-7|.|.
CASSYNRVAYEQYF
TGTGCCAGCAGTTACAACAGGGTCGCCTACGAGCAGTACTTC
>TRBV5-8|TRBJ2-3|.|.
CASSLSGALDTQYF
TGTGCCAGCAGCTTGTCGGGAGCGCTGGATACGCAGTATTTT
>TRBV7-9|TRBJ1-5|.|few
CASSLDVGLAQHF
TGTGCCAGCAGCTTAGATGTGGGTTTGGCCCAGCATTTT
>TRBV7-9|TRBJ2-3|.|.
CASSPFGGSTDTQYF
TGTGCCAGCAGCCCCTTCGGAGGGAGCACAGATACGCAGTATTTT
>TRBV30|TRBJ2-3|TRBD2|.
CAWKSRDYGWGTDTQYF
TGTGCCTGGAAGAGCAGGGACTACGGGTGGGGCACAGATACGCAGTATTTT
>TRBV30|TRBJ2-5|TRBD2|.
CAWRTRGASQETQYF
TGTGCCTGGAGGACGCGGGGGGCTTCTCAAGAGACCCAGTACTTC
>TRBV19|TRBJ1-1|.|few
CASSIDGPNTEAFF
TGTGCCAGTAGTATTGATGGGCCTAACACTGAAGCTTTCTTT
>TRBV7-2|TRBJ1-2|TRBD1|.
CASSPGQGPYGYTF
TGTGCCAGCAGCCCCGGACAGGGCCCCTATGGCTACACCTTC
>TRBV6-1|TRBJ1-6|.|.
CASSEERDFDSPLHF
TGTGCCAGCAGTGAAGAGAGGGACTTTGATTCACCCCTCCACTTT
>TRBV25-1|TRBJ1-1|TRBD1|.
CASSEYPLGQVTEAFF
TGTGCCAGCAGTGAATATCCCCTTGGACAGGTGACTGAAGCTTTCTTT
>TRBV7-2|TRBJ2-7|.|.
CASSFTGTPTYEQYF
TGTGCCAGCAGCTTCACCGGGACACCTACCTACGAGCAGTACTTC
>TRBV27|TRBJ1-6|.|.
CASSYRPGAALHF
TGTGCCAGCAGTTACCGGCCCGGGGCTGCCCTCCACTTT
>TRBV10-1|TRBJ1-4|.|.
CASSDRLNEKLFF
TGCGCCAGCAGTGACAGATTGAATGAAAAACTGTTTTTT
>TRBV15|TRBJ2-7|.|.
CATSRDEGWYDGSYEQYF
TGTGCCACCAGCAGAGATGAGGGCTGGTACGACGGCTCCTACGAGCAGTACTTC
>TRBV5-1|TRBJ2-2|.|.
CASSATANTGELFF
TGCGCCAGCAGCGCGACGGCGAACACCGGGGAGCTGTTTTTT
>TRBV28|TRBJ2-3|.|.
CASVGRRDTQYF
TGTGCCAGCGTGGGGAGGCGGGATACGCAGTATTTT
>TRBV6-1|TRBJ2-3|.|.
CASRAGFSTDTQYF
TGTGCCAGCAGGGCGGGTTTTAGCACAGATACGCAGTATTTT
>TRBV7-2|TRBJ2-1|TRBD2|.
CASSPGGPTYNEQFF
TGTGCCAGCAGCCCGGGAGGACCCACCTACAATGAGCAGTTCTTC
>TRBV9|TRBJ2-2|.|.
CASSHRDFTNTGELFF
TGTGCCAGCAGCCACCGGGACTTTACGAACACCGGGGAGCTGTTTTTT